This TCR beta chain is from a study of blood T cell repertoires in COVID-19. Across the study: Sites in the United States, Italy and Spain provided acute and convalescent COVID-19 samples. The analysed material was cDNA or gDNA that came from T cells, B-cell-depleted T cells, or PBMCs.

V shed 4 bases and J 6 bases; nucleotides not matched to a gene: 4. The CDR3 consists of 14 residues. Germline-derived CDR1 and CDR2 are SGHVS and FQNEAQ. Source study methods: Reference gene primer amplification in the assay estimated nucleated cell counts. Profiled with immunoSEQ multiplex PCR; TCRdb holds only in-frame clones, not every one. V and J calls and clone size are those listed in that table; D and trimming were worked out from the DNA. The sample lists more than 100,000 clones, 79% seen once, with around 3.9% in the top ten. The chain is built from TRBV7-8 and TRBJ1-4; TRBD1 matches 8 bases. Material: peripheral blood. The receptor was derived from a woman older than 75 with acute or convalescent COVID-19. The CDR3 sequence is CASSYGQGHEKLFF. The CDR3 region has the DNA TGTGCCAGCAGCTACGGACAGGGTCATGAAAAACTGTTTTTT.